This entry concerns a single TCR beta chain. The junction departs from germline at one end; a sequencing error may be responsible. The data were produced by immunoSEQ multiplex PCR, yet TCRdb's version contains in-frame clones alone and is incomplete. The sample shows hundreds of thousands of clones, approximately 88% of them seen only once. The sample is drawn from a study of shared T cell receptors in the human thymus. Another study also made use of these data, one on human thymus T cells.

This sequence originates from a boy under two years old with a congenital heart defect. Sequencing was carried out using thymocytes.

The CDR3 region has the DNA TGTGCTAGCAGCTTAGGGGCGTCGGGATGGCCCCAGCATTTT. The encoded protein is CASSLGASGWPQHF. This rearrangement joins TRBV7-7 to TRBJ1-5; D perhaps matches TRBD1 (5 bases). The germline V gene has CDR1 SSHAT and CDR2 FNYEAQ (reference sequence). The CDR3 consists of 14 residues. Variable domain in full (rest from reference TRBV7-7 and TRBJ1-5): GAGVSQSPRYKVTKRGQDVTLRCDPISSHATLYWYQQALGQGPEFLTYFNYEAQPDKSGLPSDRFSAERPEGSISTLTIQRTEQRDSAMYRCASSLGASGWPQHFGDGTRLSIL.